Sequencing of this TCR beta chain was carried out in a study of shared clonotypes between healthy human individuals. As for the study in general: A couple of women and a few men aged 18 to 49 made up the donors.

Replicate PCRs run on sorted subsets employed approximately 180 ng DNA, around 27,000 T cell genomes. TCRdb keeps only in-frame clones here, not all; method: immunoSEQ multiplex PCR. This table holds about 1.1 million clones, more than 75% found once. Comment on this clone: Its antigen is undetermined.

V lost 4 bases, J lost 6 bases, and 11 bases stayed unmatched. The germline V gene has CDR1 SGHDT and CDR2 YYEEEE. The CDR3 totals 16 residues. General study results and limits: An effect of sequencing depth on clonotype sharing among donors was expected.

The sample consisted of memory CD4+ T cells from PBMCs. Specified subset: CD45RA-negative fraction. The TCR was taken from a man aged 18 to 29 in good health. Some clones in this sample may be carry-over from other donors' samples. The V gene is TRBV5-6, the J gene TRBJ2-1; 9 positions agree with TRBD2. The CDR3 spells CASSPLGLAGSNEQFF. CDR3 coding DNA: TGTGCCAGCAGCCCTCTCGGGCTAGCGGGATCCAATGAGCAGTTCTTC.